This entry is about one TCR beta chain. Its antigen is still unknown. The sample belongs to a study of shared clonotypes between healthy human individuals. Study results and limitations: Few donors restricted represented genetic and exposure-history diversity.

The V end lost 7 bases, the J end lost 3 bases, and 13 bases lay between the germline ends. The CDR3 is 14 residues long. In germline, CDR1 is SNHLY, CDR2 FYNNEI. Original processing notes: Filtering differed for immunoSEQ, which gave only junction sequences without quality scores. Clones were sequenced by immunoSEQ multiplex PCR, and TCRdb holds only the in-frame ones, with some missing. V and J calls and clone size are those listed in that table; D and trimming were worked out from the DNA. Of approximately 460,000 clones in the sample, roughly four fifths were seen once. The receptor's source is a woman in her thirties or forties in good health. Some clones in this sample may be carry-over from other donors' samples. Sequencing input: PBMCs. V is TRBV2 and J is TRBJ2-1; D is possibly TRBD2 (6 bases). The CDR3 loop is CASTSGEGYNEQFF. The CDR3 nucleotides are TGTGCCAGCACGTCGGGAGAAGGCTACAATGAGCAGTTCTTC. The whole variable domain, filled in from reference TRBV2 and TRBJ2-1, reads EPEVTQTPSHQVTQMGQEVILRCVPISNHLYFYWYRQILGQKVEFLVSFYNNEISEKSEIFDDQFSVERPDGSNFTLKIRSTKLEDSAMYFCASTSGEGYNEQFFGPGTRLTVL.